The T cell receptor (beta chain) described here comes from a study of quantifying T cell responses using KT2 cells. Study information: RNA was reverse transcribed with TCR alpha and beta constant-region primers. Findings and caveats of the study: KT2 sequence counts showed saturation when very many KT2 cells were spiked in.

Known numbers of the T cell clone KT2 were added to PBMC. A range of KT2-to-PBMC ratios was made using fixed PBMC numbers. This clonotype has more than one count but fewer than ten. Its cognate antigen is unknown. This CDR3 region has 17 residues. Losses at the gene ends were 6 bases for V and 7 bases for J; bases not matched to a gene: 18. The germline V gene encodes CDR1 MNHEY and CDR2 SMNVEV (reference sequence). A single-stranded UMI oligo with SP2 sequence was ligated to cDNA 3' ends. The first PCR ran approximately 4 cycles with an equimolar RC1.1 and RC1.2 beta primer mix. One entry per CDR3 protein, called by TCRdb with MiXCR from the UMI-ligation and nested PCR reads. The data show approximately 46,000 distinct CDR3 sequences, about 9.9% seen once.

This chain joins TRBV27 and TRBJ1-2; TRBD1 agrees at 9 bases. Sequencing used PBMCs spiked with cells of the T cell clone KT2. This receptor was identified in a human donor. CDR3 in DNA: TGTGCCAGCAGCCTACGTTTCCGGGACAGGGATAGGGCTGGCTACACCTTC. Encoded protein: CASSLRFRDRDRAGYTF.